One and the same sample provided the 25 T cell receptor beta chains below, sequenced in a study of Ad26.COV2.S vaccination and SARS-CoV-2 variants. Assay used: immunoSEQ multiplex PCR; TCRdb lists only in-frame clones, some missing. The sample holds 360,000 or so clones; about 88% are singletons and the top ten take under 2%. Treatment noted: 19 received Ad26.COV2.S at low or high dose, single or two shots; about 5 received placebo; per-sample allocation not given. Sampling happened 63 days after the first vaccine or placebo injection. Sequenced here: peripheral blood, sampled in a trial of Ad26.COV2.S vaccine versus placebo. These receptors originate from a person between 18 and 60 years old who received the Ad26.COV2.S COVID-19 vaccine or a placebo.

CDR3 coding DNA: TGTGCCAGCAGCGCTCTACTAGCGGGAGGGCCCGGGGAGCTGTTTTTT. Its translation is CASSALLAGGPGELFF. The V and J genes are TRBV7-9 and TRBJ2-2; 13 bases are a match to TRBD2. V was clipped by 5 bases and J by 6 bases; unmatched bases: 6. The CDR3 covers 16 residues. CDR1 and CDR2 from the germline V gene are SEHNR and FQNEAQ (reference sequence).

This sequence joins TRBV5-1 and TRBJ2-1; 7 bases map to TRBD2. The V segment lost 6 bases and the J segment 4 bases; nucleotides outside the gene matches: 10. Germline V gene sequence: CDR1 SGHRS, CDR2 YFSETQ. CDR3 length: 15 amino acids. CDR3 sequence reads: CASNPVAGTYNEQFF. The CDR3 DNA follows: TGCGCCAGCAACCCGGTAGCGGGTACTTACAATGAGCAGTTCTTC.

The chain joins TRBV2 to TRBJ2-1; a weak D match, TRBD2 (5 bases). In germline, CDR1 is SNHLY, CDR2 FYNNEI. The V end was cut by 6 bases, the J end by 0 bases, with 12 bases between. This CDR3 contains 15 residues. This CDR3 is CASSALAHSYNEQFF. CDR3 nucleotide sequence: TGTGCCAGCAGCGCTCTAGCTCACTCCTACAATGAGCAGTTCTTC.

The rearrangement uses TRBV28 and TRBJ2-1, with D perhaps matching TRBD1 (5 bases). The CDR3 is made up of 14 amino acids. Looked up from germline, CDR1 is MDHEN and CDR2 is SYDVKM. V was shortened by 6 bases and J by 2 bases, with 11 bases between the two germline ends. The CDR3 spells CASSIGVAYNEQFF. CDR3 DNA sequence: TGTGCCAGCAGCATAGGGGTTGCCTACAATGAGCAGTTCTTC. The whole variable domain, remainder taken from reference TRBV28 and TRBJ2-1, is DVKVTQSSRYLVKRTGEKVFLECVQDMDHENMFWYRQDPGLGLRLIYFSYDVKMKEKGDIPEGYSVSREKKERFSLILESASTNQTSMYLCASSIGVAYNEQFFGPGTRLTVL.

The chain carries TRBV29-1 and TRBJ2-3; D not resolved. The CDR3 is 11 residues long. CDR1 and CDR2 (germline): SQVTM, ANQGSEA. Trimming cost V 4 bases and J 0 bases, with 2 bases left between them. The CDR3 DNA follows: TGCAGCGTTGTCAGCACAGATACGCAGTATTTT. Translated: CSVVSTDTQYF.

This clone was detected only once. V gene TRBV28 combines with J gene TRBJ2-7, with TRBD2 matching 7 bases. Germline values: CDR1 MDHEN, CDR2 SYDVKM. This CDR3 contains 17 residues. V was pared by 3 bases and J by 2 bases, with 13 bases of the junction left unmatched. Here the CDR3 reads CASSFGGLGGRPYEQYF. The CDR3 nucleotides are TGTGCCAGCAGTTTTGGGGGTCTGGGCGGGAGACCCTACGAGCAGTACTTC.

The V and J genes are TRBV9 and TRBJ2-1; possibly TRBD2 for D (6 bases). The CDR3 contains 15 residues. Germline V gene sequence: CDR1 SGDLS, CDR2 YYNGEE. The V gene lost 0 bases and the J gene lost 4 bases, with 11 bases spanning the gap. The CDR3 loop is CASSVGDFLYNEQFF. CDR3 bases: TGTGCCAGCAGCGTAGGGGACTTTTTATACAATGAGCAGTTCTTC.

The chain joins TRBV5-1 to TRBJ1-2; 8 bases line up with TRBD1. The CDR3 covers 12 residues. The junction had 3 bases not matched to a gene; V was cut back by 9 bases and J by 2 bases. The V gene's germline CDR1 is SGHRS and CDR2 YFSETQ. CDR3 protein: CATRTGNYGYTF. Here the CDR3 DNA reads TGCGCCACCAGGACAGGGAACTATGGCTACACCTTC.

The V and J genes are TRBV21-1 and TRBJ1-1; TRBD1 is taken as the D call from the table, unchecked against the DNA. TRBV21-1 is a listed pseudogene. The CDR3 runs 17 residues. The CDR3 spells CASSIPAGGALDTEAFF. CDR3 sequence (DNA): TGTGCCAGCAGCATCCCCGCTGGGGGCGCTTTGGACACTGAAGCTTTCTTT.

The gene calls are TRBV4-2 and TRBJ1-3; D is possibly TRBD1 (5 bases). The CDR3 is 17 amino acids. CDR1 is LGHNA, CDR2 YNFKEQ, per germline. Trimming shortened V by 1 base and J by 4 bases, and 17 bases separated the two germline ends. CDR3 protein: CASSQGVGVGVGNTIYF. CDR3 DNA sequence: TGTGCCAGCAGCCAAGGGGTAGGGGTGGGAGTCGGAAACACCATATATTTT.

J is TRBJ2-1 and V is TRBV27; 9 bases line up with TRBD2. The CDR3 loop spans 13 amino acids. With 6 bases clipped from V and 8 bases from J, the junction kept 5 bases outside the gene matches. In germline, CDR1 is MNHEY, CDR2 SMNVEV (reference sequence). The CDR3 DNA sequence: TGTGCCAGCAGATGGGGACTAGCATATGAGCAGTTCTTC. It translates to CASRWGLAYEQFF.

The sample holds one count of this clone. The chain links TRBV21-1 to TRBJ2-3. TRBV21-1 is assigned pseudogene status. CDR3 length equals 17 residues. The CDR3 DNA is TGTGCCAGCAGCAAAGCCGGCGAGGACCGACACACAGATACGCAGTATTTT. Encoded protein: CASSKAGEDRHTDTQYF.

V usage is TRBV7-2 and J usage is TRBJ1-2, with TRBD1 matching 8 bases. The CDR3 length is 15 residues. The J segment lost 7 bases and the V segment lost 5 bases, leaving 12 bases of the junction unmatched. CDR1 and CDR2 (germline): SGHTA, FQGNSA. CDR3 nucleotide sequence: TGTGCCAGCAGCATAATGGACAGGGCGGTAGGTGGCTACACCTTC. It encodes CASSIMDRAVGGYTF.

The chain employs TRBV7-2 and TRBJ2-3, with D unclear. V lost 5 bases and J 12 bases, leaving 15 bases between the germline ends. Germline lookup yields CDR1 SGHTA and CDR2 FQGNSA. CDR3 length: 12 amino acids. Written as DNA, the CDR3 is TGTGCCAGCAGCCCAGACAACCCTCTTCAGTATTTT. Its translation is CASSPDNPLQYF. The entire variable domain, with the rest obtained from reference TRBV7-2 and TRBJ2-3, is as follows: GAGVSQSPSNKVTEKGKDVELRCDPISGHTALYWYRQSLGQGLEFLIYFQGNSAPDKSGLPSDRFSAERTGGSVSTLTIQRTQQEDSAVYLCASSPDNPLQYFGPGTRLTVL.

The chain has TRBV20-1 and TRBJ2-7, with TRBD2 as a possible D gene (6 bases). The CDR3 runs to 13 residues. Per the germline V gene, CDR1 is DFQATT and CDR2 is SNEGSKA (reference sequence). V was trimmed by 3 bases and J by 4 bases, leaving 13 bases between them. DNA of the CDR3: TGCAGTGCTAGTAGGCGGAGCGGGTACGAGCAGTACTTC. It encodes CSASRRSGYEQYF.

The V gene is TRBV9, the J gene TRBJ2-5, with D possibly being TRBD2 (6 bases). Per the germline V gene, CDR1 is SGDLS and CDR2 is YYNGEE. The CDR3 loop spans 16 amino acids. Trimming stripped 4 bases from V and 5 bases from J, with 21 bases between. DNA of the CDR3: TGTGCCAGCAGCCCTCGAGCGGAGGGGCTATTTGAGACCCAGTACTTC. Its translation is CASSPRAEGLFETQYF.

Remarks on this clone: The sample holds other DNA sequences that translate to the same CDR3. The V and J genes are TRBV19 and TRBJ2-3; 9 nucleotides line up with TRBD1. This CDR3 spans 13 amino acids. The germline gives CDR1 LNHDA, CDR2 SQIVND (reference sequence). Unmatched junction bases numbered 2, after V lost 9 bases and J lost 1 base. Written as DNA, the CDR3 is TGTGCCAGCCGGGACAGGGGCACAGATACGCAGTATTTT. Protein sequence: CASRDRGTDTQYF.

The V and J genes are TRBV2 and TRBJ1-2; no clear D. This CDR3 region has 12 residues. CDR1 is SNHLY, CDR2 FYNNEI, per germline. Deletions cut 11 bases from V and 2 bases from J, with 12 bases between. The CDR3 DNA reads as TGTGCCTCCCGACGGGAGAACTATGGCTACACCTTC. Amino acid sequence: CASRRENYGYTF.

The rearrangement uses TRBV11-2 and TRBJ2-2, with D unresolved. CDR1 is SGHAT, CDR2 FQNNGV, per germline. The V end was cut by 4 bases, the J end by 6 bases, with 9 bases between. The CDR3 loop spans 13 amino acids. The CDR3 nucleotides read TGTGCCAGCAGCTCTATTAAGTCCGGGGAGCTGTTTTTT. Translating it yields CASSSIKSGELFF.

This clone was seen more than once but under ten times. The genes are TRBV2 and TRBJ1-1, with 7 bases matching TRBD1. The CDR3 has 13 residues. V lost 3 bases to trimming and J lost 6 bases; unmatched junction nucleotides: 4. The germline V gene has CDR1 SNHLY and CDR2 FYNNEI. The CDR3 loop is CASSEGQRSEAFF. The CDR3 DNA sequence: TGTGCCAGCAGTGAGGGACAGCGATCTGAAGCTTTCTTT.

V is TRBV25-1 and J is TRBJ1-1, with TRBD1 matching over 9 bases. J was trimmed by 0 bases and V by 8 bases; bases with no gene match: 13. Germline CDR1 and CDR2: MGHDK and SYGVNS. The CDR3 totals 17 residues. The CDR3 DNA reads as TGTGCCAGCGAAAAATGGGACAGGGTTGTTGTGAACACTGAAGCTTTCTTT. It specifies CASEKWDRVVVNTEAFF.

V and J are TRBV9 and TRBJ1-4, with D possibly TRBD1 on 6 matching bases. Germline CDR1 is SGDLS and CDR2 is YYNGEE. The CDR3 totals 15 residues. The V end lost 3 bases, the J end lost 3 bases, and 12 bases lay between the germline ends. The CDR3 region has the DNA TGTGCCAGCAGCGCCGGAGGACAGCCTAATGAAAAACTGTTTTTT. Amino acid sequence: CASSAGGQPNEKLFF. The variable domain in full, with the rest retrieved from reference TRBV9 and TRBJ1-4, is DSGVTQTPKHLITATGQRVTLRCSPRSGDLSVYWYQQSLDQGLQFLIQYYNGEERAKGNILERFSAQQFPDLHSELNLSSLELGDSALYFCASSAGGQPNEKLFFGSGTQLSVL.

The count of this clone is one. The chain uses TRBV7-3 and TRBJ2-1, with 10 bases matching TRBD2. The CDR3 consists of 18 residues. Unmatched junction bases numbered 13, after V lost 1 base and J lost 7 bases. CDR1 and CDR2 (germline): SGHTA, FQGTGA. CDR3 nucleotide sequence: TGTGCCAGCAGCTTAAGCGGTGCGGCTAGCGGGAGAAAAAATGAGCAGTTCTTC. Its protein product is CASSLSGAASGRKNEQFF.

J is TRBJ2-3 and V is TRBV4-1; 9 nucleotides match TRBD2. The V segment lost 4 bases and the J segment 6 bases; nucleotides outside the gene matches: 2. Germline CDR1 is MGHRA and CDR2 is YSYEKL. This CDR3 is built from 13 residues. CDR3 nucleotide sequence: TGCGCCAGCAGCCCCGGGACTAGCGATACGCAGTATTTT. This codes for CASSPGTSDTQYF.

The chain has TRBV28 and TRBJ2-3; 11 nucleotides line up with TRBD2. Germline V lookup: CDR1 MDHEN, CDR2 SYDVKM. The CDR3 contains 15 residues. The V segment lost 8 bases and the J segment 4 bases; nucleotides outside the gene matches: 8. The CDR3: CASGTSGLRADTQYF. The CDR3 nucleotides read TGTGCCAGCGGGACTAGCGGTCTAAGGGCAGATACGCAGTATTTT. The entire variable domain, with the rest obtained from reference TRBV28 and TRBJ2-3, is as follows: DVKVTQSSRYLVKRTGEKVFLECVQDMDHENMFWYRQDPGLGLRLIYFSYDVKMKEKGDIPEGYSVSREKKERFSLILESASTNQTSMYLCASGTSGLRADTQYFGPGTRLTVL.